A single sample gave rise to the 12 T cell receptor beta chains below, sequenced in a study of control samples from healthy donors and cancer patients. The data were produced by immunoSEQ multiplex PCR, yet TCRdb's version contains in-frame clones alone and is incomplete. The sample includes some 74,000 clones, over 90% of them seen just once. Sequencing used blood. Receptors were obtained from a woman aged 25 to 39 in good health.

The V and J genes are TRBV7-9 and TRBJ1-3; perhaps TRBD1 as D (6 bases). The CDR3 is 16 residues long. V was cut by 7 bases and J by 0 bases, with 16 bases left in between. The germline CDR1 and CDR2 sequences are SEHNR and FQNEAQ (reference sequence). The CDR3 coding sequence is TGTGCCAGCATCCTCATACAGGGAGGCTCTGGAAACACCATATATTTT. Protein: CASILIQGGSGNTIYF.

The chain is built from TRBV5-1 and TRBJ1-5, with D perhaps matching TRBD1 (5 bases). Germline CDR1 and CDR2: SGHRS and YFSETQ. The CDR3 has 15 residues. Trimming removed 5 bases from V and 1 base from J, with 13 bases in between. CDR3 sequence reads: CASRGTPGSNQPQHF. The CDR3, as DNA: TGCGCCAGCAGAGGGACGCCGGGGAGCAATCAGCCCCAGCATTTT.

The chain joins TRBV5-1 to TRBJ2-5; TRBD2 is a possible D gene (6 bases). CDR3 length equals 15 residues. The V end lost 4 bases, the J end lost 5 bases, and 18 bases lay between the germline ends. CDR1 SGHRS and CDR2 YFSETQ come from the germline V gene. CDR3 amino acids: CASSAGTSREETQYF. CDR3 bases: TGCGCCAGCAGCGCGGGGACTTCGAGGGAGGAGACCCAGTACTTC.

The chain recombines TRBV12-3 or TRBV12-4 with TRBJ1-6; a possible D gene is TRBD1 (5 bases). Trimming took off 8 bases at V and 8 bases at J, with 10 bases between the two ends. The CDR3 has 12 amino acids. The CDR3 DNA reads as TGTGCCAGCGGGGGGGGGTATTCACCCCTCCACTTT. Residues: CASGGGYSPLHF.

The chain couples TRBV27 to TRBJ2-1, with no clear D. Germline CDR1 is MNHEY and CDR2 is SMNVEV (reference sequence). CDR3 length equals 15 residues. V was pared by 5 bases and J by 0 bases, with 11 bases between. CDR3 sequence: CASSPTSSSYNEQFF. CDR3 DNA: TGTGCCAGCAGTCCCACCTCGAGCTCCTACAATGAGCAGTTCTTC.

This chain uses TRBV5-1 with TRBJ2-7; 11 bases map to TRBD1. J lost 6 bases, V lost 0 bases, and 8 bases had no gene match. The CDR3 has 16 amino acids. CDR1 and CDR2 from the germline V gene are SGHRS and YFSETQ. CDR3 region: CASSLVGTGGFTEQYF. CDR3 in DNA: TGCGCCAGCAGCTTGGTGGGGACAGGGGGGTTCACCGAGCAGTACTTC.

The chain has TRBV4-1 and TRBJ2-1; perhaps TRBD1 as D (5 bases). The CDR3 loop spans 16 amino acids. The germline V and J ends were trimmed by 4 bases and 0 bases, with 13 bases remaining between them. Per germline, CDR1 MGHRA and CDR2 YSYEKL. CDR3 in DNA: TGCGCCAGCAGCCGGGGCCACCCGAGCTCCTACAATGAGCAGTTCTTC. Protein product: CASSRGHPSSYNEQFF.

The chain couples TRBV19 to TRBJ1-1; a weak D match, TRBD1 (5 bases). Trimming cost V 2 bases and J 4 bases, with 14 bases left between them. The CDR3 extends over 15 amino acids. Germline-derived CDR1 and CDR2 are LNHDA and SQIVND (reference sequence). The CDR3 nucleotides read TGTGCCAGTAGTATATCTTCAGTGGGGGGCACTGAAGCTTTCTTT. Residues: CASSISSVGGTEAFF.

Here the CDR3 DNA reads TGTGCCAGCAGTGTTACAGGGTTTGCTGAAGCTTTCTTT. Translated: CASSVTGFAEAFF. The V and J genes are TRBV2 and TRBJ1-1; possible D gene TRBD1, 6 bases. The CDR3 covers 13 residues. CDR1 SNHLY and CDR2 FYNNEI come from the germline V gene. V was pared by 4 bases and J by 6 bases, with 12 bases between. Supplemented by reference TRBV2 and TRBJ1-1, the full variable domain reads EPEVTQTPSHQVTQMGQEVILRCVPISNHLYFYWYRQILGQKVEFLVSFYNNEISEKSEIFDDQFSVERPDGSNFTLKIRSTKLEDSAMYFCASSVTGFAEAFFGQGTRLTVV.

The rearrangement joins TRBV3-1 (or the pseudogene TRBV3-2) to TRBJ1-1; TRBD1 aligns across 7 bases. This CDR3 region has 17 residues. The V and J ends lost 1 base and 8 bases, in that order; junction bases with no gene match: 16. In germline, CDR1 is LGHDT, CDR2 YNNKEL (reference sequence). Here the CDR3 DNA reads TGTGCCAGCAGCCAAGTTAGGATCGCAACAGGGGCCCCCGAAGCTTTCTTT. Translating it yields CASSQVRIATGAPEAFF.

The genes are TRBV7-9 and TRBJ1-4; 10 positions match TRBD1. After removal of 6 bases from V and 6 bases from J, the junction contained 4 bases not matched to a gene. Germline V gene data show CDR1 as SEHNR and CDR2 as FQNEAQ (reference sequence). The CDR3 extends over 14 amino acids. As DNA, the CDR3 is TGTGCCAGCAGATCCGGGACAGGGGATGAAAAACTGTTTTTT. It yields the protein CASRSGTGDEKLFF. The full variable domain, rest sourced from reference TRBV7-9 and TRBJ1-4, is DTGVSQNPRHKITKRGQNVTFRCDPISEHNRLYWYRQTLGQGPEFLTYFQNEAQLEKSRLLSDRFSAERPKGSFSTLEIQRTEQGDSAMYLCASRSGTGDEKLFFGSGTQLSVL.

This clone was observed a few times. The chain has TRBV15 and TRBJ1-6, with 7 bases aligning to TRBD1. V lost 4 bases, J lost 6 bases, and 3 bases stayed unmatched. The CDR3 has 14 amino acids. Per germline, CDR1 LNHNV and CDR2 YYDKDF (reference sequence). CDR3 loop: CATSTRDSNSPLHF. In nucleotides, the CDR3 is TGTGCCACCAGCACGAGGGACAGTAATTCACCCCTCCACTTT. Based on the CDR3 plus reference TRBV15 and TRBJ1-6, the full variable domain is DAMVIQNPRYQVTQFGKPVTLSCSQTLNHNVMYWYQQKSSQAPKLLFHYYDKDFNNEADTPDNFQSRRPNTSFCFLDIRSPGLGDTAMYLCATSTRDSNSPLHFGNGTRLTVT.